This T cell receptor (beta chain) came from a study of cytomegalovirus exposure and HLA in healthy donors (dated by TCRdb to 2016 to 2017). Regarding the research as a whole: An earlier analysis of approximately 590 of the donors reported approximately 300 Gb of sequence data and 117 million unique TCR beta sequences from about 180 million T cells. Because of strong linkage in the cohort, four to six DR-DQ haplotypes were treated as single units for association and clustering. Typing coverage varied by locus: about 620-630 donors for A, B, C, DRB1 and DQB1; 522 for DQA1; around 610 for DPA1; some 470 for DPB1. The genetic ancestry cluster associated with self-reported Caucasian donors included 81% of the roughly 400 genotyped donors. Across 300 to 400 genotyped donors of the cohort, an average of roughly 250,000 unique TCR beta nucleotide sequences per donor were sequenced, and 15% to 20% of those sequences were non-productive. The study was designed to test whether signatures of past pathogen exposure could be identified by cataloging public T cell receptors. A later analysis re-examined previously published TCR beta repertoires from roughly 720 donors and added high-resolution HLA genotyping to investigate patterns of TCR occurrence. Donor age, sex, ethnicity and CMV serostatus were compiled together with the repertoire data. The later analysis used no new phenotypic data to find candidate immune exposures, relying instead on TCR beta sequences and their occurrence across donors. Using immunosequencing, the study profiled T cell repertoires from fewer than 700 subjects and related those repertoires to cytomegalovirus serostatus. In an earlier analysis of more than 550 of the donors, high-throughput TCR beta sequencing was used to judge whether each TCR beta V gene segment behaved as functional or pseudogenic. An early release that covered fewer than 750 HLA-typed donors contained about 290 gigabases of sequencing data and tens of millions of unique TCR sequences. All discovery cohort repertoires had been generated on a single sequencing platform. HLA typing included class I and class II loci at four-digit resolution. In addition to the first cohort of hundreds of subjects, a separate validation cohort of 100 to 150 different subjects was used. To predict cytomegalovirus infection status, the study combined high-throughput TCR immunosequencing, statistical association of individual TCRs with disease status, and machine learning. A later genetic analysis took genome-wide SNP genotypes for 398 of the 666 donors and used that subset as a discovery cohort. Results the study describes overall, beyond this receptor: According to a later genetic analysis, donors in an Asian-associated ancestry cluster had fewer N-insertions in productive TCRs than the approximately 710-donor mean. A few of the identified cytomegalovirus-associated TCR beta chains were confirmed in vitro to be specific for cytomegalovirus antigens. The presence/absence analyses assumed that sequencing depth was roughly uniform across donors, and that assumption may not be true. Cytomegalovirus status was reported to be diagnosed by the classifier with high specificity and sensitivity in both the original and validation cohorts. Correlated functional status among segregating V segments might be attributable to linkage disequilibrium, but an unknown experimental factor could not be ruled out. In a later analysis, HLA-associated TCR beta chains showed more clonal expansion and lower generation probabilities than non-associated chains that were equally common. Several of the top co-occurrence clusters appeared to be linked to parvovirus B19, influenza, CMV and Epstein-Barr virus, according to a later analysis. The only immune exposure information available for the cohort was CMV serostatus. The sequencing pipeline was judged likely to have produced a cluster of highly shared sequence variants as a technical artifact. Broadly in line with IMGT annotations, most TCR beta V segments showed up in productive rearrangements about 90% or about 30% of the time in an earlier analysis of a few hundred of the donors. Some IMGT-functional V segments, including TRBV6-2 and TRBV6-3, could not be distinguished by the 87-base-pair reads and were therefore excluded. The authors suggested that the approach could potentially be extended to other disease states and immunological phenotypes. This cohort had only TCR beta chains sequenced, and the lack of alpha or paired-chain data limited which features could be detected. A later genetic analysis associated a missense DCLRE1C variant with V-gene and J-gene trimming of TCR beta chains, and an independent cohort replicated the association. In a later analysis, most CMV-associated TCR beta chains were found to appear HLA-restricted, with HLA associations seemingly driven largely by CMV exposure. A total of 150 or so TCR beta chains were listed by the study as associated with cytomegalovirus. In a later analysis, 15,000 to 20,000 TCR beta sequences were associated with specific HLA alleles at a false discovery rate of 0.05. When HLA alleles, especially DR and DQ, strongly co-occurred, TCR associations were difficult to assign to individual alleles. A further reported finding was that TCR beta sequences accurately predicted the HLA-A and HLA-B alleles for most subjects in the first cohort. Some 15 rarely observed V segments, including chromosome 9 orphons, were excluded from the earlier analysis of some 590 of the donors because counts were too low. While some public TCRs were present in many individuals, most TCR sequences turned up only very rarely across donors. Because HLA typing was unavailable for some donors at each locus, only the typed subset was used in association tests. In a later analysis, TCR association rates were found to vary across HLA loci, with the most associated TCRs seen for DRB1 alleles and the fewest for HLA-C alleles.

Preparation of the library involved the immunoSEQ multiplex PCR assay. The multiplex PCR relied on a mix of 60 forward primers for TCR Vbeta segments and 13 reverse primers for TCR Jbeta segments. A multiplex PCR assay on genomic DNA amplified the CDR3 region of rearranged TCR beta genes. The Illumina HiSeq System was used to sequence the amplified TCR beta libraries as 87-base-pair reads. Processing in the source paper ran as follows. In a later analysis, some 80 million unique TCR beta chains were counted across the 650 to 700 repertoires, and about 10 million of these chains were shared by at least two donors. A nearest-neighbor algorithm error-corrected the raw reads and collapsed the reads into unique sequences, merging closely related sequences to remove PCR and sequencing errors. V, D and J gene segments were assigned by aligning CDR3 sequences to IMGT reference sequences. Each retained sequence needed at least a six-nucleotide match to both a V gene segment and a J gene segment. Rearrangements were called productive when the CDR3 lacked stop codons and stayed in frame with V and J; all others were non-productive. Following IMGT convention, CDR3 was defined as the stretch from the second conserved V-encoded cysteine up to the conserved J-encoded phenylalanine. The earlier analysis of around 640 of the donors excluded sequences that lacked an unambiguous match to a single V gene segment. In an earlier analysis of around 590 of the donors, a V segment was called functional when productive rearrangements were above 56.7%, and segregating when the standard deviation between donors exceeded 5%. A statistical classification framework was built to diagnose cytomegalovirus status from the catalog of TCR beta chain sequences. A later analysis assigned V and J genes by comparing TCR nucleotide sequences with IMGT/GENE-DB human TR gene sequences. Using the TCRdist pipeline, a later analysis assigned CDR3 sequences along with most-parsimonious VDJ recombination scenarios. A later analysis defined each TCR beta chain by its CDR3 amino acid sequence plus V-gene family, and excluded reads lacking a unique V-gene family. As a way to deal with suspected cross-contamination and a sequencing artifact, a later analysis dropped approximately 590 nucleotide sequences that were highly shared and had low generation probability. A later analysis calculated a clonal expansion index for each public chain from normalized within-repertoire ranks of inferred template counts. In a later analysis, generation probabilities were computed with a VDJ recombination model fitted to out-of-frame rearrangements, and the resulting probabilities were checked against IGoR. Hypergeometric tests were used in a later analysis to score TCR-TCR, TCR-HLA and TCR-CMV co-occurrence, with a repertoire-size bias correction applied to the TCR pairs. A later analysis estimated false discovery rates by permuting HLA or CMV assignments 20 times. In a later analysis, co-occurring TCRs were grouped with DBSCAN, and TCRdist sequence similarity was added when clustering was performed within HLA-allele-positive subsets. Repertoires with fewer than 30,000 or more than 120,000 public chains were left out of co-occurrence clustering, as were about five repertoires with anomalous nucleotide sharing. Held by TCRdb, this immuneACCESS table contains in-frame sequences only and omits some clones. Under half of the omission traces to an unresolved V gene where checked; the cause of the rest is unknown. Clonal size and the V and J genes are those of that table, whereas D and trimming came from the DNA. For this sample there are 120,000 or so clones; 81% appear just once. About 1.8% of the sample is held by the ten biggest clonotypes.

In total, 500 to 700 healthy bone marrow donors made up the cohort. At the time of sampling, all cohort members were nominally healthy, though unrecorded immune exposures were likely present. The donor tested CMV seronegative and was one of the 352 seronegative cohort members. A peripheral blood sample was collected from each donor, and TCR beta sequencing was performed on peripheral blood mononuclear cells. The Qiagen DNeasy Blood Extraction Kit was used to extract genomic DNA from the blood cell samples. A word on this clone: This receptor's antigen is unknown. Base qualities are not provided; no much larger clone lies one nucleotide away.

The CDR3 contains 16 residues, cysteine and phenylalanine counted. Left in the record is the CDR3 DNA by itself, 48 bases read in frame from the first base. The sequencing sample was made of PBMCs. This TCR was sampled from a man aged 18 to 35 in good health and CMV-seronegative. The rearranged chain carries TRBV12-2 and TRBJ1-2; TRBD1, the table's D call, lacks a check against the DNA. TRBV12-2 is noted as a pseudogene. CDR3 protein: CASRFRRDRAIYGYTF. The DNA sequence is as follows: TGTGCAAGTCGCTTCCGCAGGGACAGGGCAATCTATGGCTACACCTTC.